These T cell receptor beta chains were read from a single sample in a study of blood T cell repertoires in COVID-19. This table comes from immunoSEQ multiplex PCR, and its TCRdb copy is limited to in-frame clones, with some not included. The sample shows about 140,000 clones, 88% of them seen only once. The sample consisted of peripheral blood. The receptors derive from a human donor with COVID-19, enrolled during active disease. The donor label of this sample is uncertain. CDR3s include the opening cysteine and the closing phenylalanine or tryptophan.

CASSYSTGGRSPLHF	TRBJ1-6	TRBV6-5
CASSLVTLEQYF	TRBJ2-7	TRBV11-2
CASSLGTDTEAFF	TRBJ1-1	TRBV11-3
CAISRLAYETQYF	TRBJ2-5	TRBV10-3
CASSLDYGSNQPQHF	TRBJ1-5	TRBV11-2
CASRPGRQGISYEQYF	TRBJ2-7	TRBV27
CASSLDRDRIYGYTF	TRBJ1-2	TRBV11-2
CASMQGDATNEKLFF	TRBJ1-4	TRBV10-2
CASSFELAMNEQYF	TRBJ2-7	TRBV3-1/TRBV3-2
CASKGAAFSYEQYF	TRBJ2-7	TRBV6-5
CASSPEETQYF	TRBJ2-5	TRBV18
CASSPRQGSNYGYTF	TRBJ1-2	TRBV9
CASSPTIRGEEETQYF	TRBJ2-5	TRBV13
CSVDRGNYGQYF	TRBJ2-7	TRBV29-1
CASSLTGLGLNEQFF	TRBJ2-1	TRBV5-1
CASSHGTGGQPQHF	TRBJ1-5	TRBV7-9
CASSLAGLLTDTQYF	TRBJ2-3	TRBV5-4
CAISDHRLAGASTDTQYF	TRBJ2-3	TRBV10-3
CASSQDLQGQGGYTF	TRBJ1-2	TRBV3-1/TRBV3-2
CASSFSRSGYTF	TRBJ1-2	TRBV2
CASSLPPRGYTF	TRBJ1-2	TRBV12-3/TRBV12-4
CASSFSMADTQYF	TRBJ2-3	TRBV5-1
CASTPGNGREKLFF	TRBJ1-4	TRBV6-5
CASTWEEKLFF	TRBJ1-4	TRBV19
CASSQGSGGIDTQYF	TRBJ2-3	TRBV4-1
CASSYRGLSGNTIYF	TRBJ1-3	TRBV7-9
CASSRDSFYEQYF	TRBJ2-7	TRBV5-1
CASSSDSGEGGYGYTF	TRBJ1-2	TRBV7-2
CASSIHRGTNEKLFF	TRBJ1-4	TRBV27
CASSFSTGDGYTF	TRBJ1-2	TRBV12-3/TRBV12-4
CASSQGAGTEAFF	TRBJ1-1	TRBV6-4
CASRKRTDYTEAFF	TRBJ1-1	TRBV11-1
CASSDIIRGNEQYF	TRBJ2-7	TRBV25-1
CASSLGQGRGSEKLFF	TRBJ1-4	TRBV5-1
CASKASGGLGAQYF	TRBJ2-5	TRBV28
CASSLGSTGGSYEQYF	TRBJ2-7	TRBV5-1
CAISESTGNQPQHF	TRBJ1-5	TRBV10-3
CASSPGQGVSGTDTQYF	TRBJ2-3	TRBV6-6
CASIRAGTGAEQYF	TRBJ2-7	TRBV6-5
CASSLDPTSGGGEQYF	TRBJ2-7	TRBV5-1
CASSLGGQDFYGYTF	TRBJ1-2	TRBV13
CASSLSAETNTGELFF	TRBJ2-2	TRBV5-1
CASSRMTGARTDTQYF	TRBJ2-3	TRBV4-1
CASSPGSIRNYGYTF	TRBJ1-2	TRBV5-1
CASSLGRNGELFF	TRBJ2-2	TRBV12-3/TRBV12-4
CASSLATDTQYF	TRBJ2-3	TRBV5-1
CASSLGRNTEAFF	TRBJ1-1	TRBV7-3
CASSPMGHRGTDTQYF	TRBJ2-3	TRBV18
CASRNTGVAEQYF	TRBJ2-7	TRBV19
CASGDRDANQPQHF	TRBJ1-5	TRBV2
CASSSEGETQYF	TRBJ2-5	TRBV18
CASSLGGDEQYF	TRBJ2-7	TRBV12-3/TRBV12-4
CAWSPSPFSPYEQYF	TRBJ2-7	TRBV30
CASSGTGTVYEQYF	TRBJ2-7	TRBV5-1
CASSLGGPGANVLTF	TRBJ2-6	TRBV6-4
CASSLEGDSPLHF	TRBJ1-6	TRBV5-4
CASSLGGLYEWTF	TRBJ1-2	TRBV5-5